Following are 19 T cell receptor beta chains from one sample sequenced in a study of CXCR3-negative and CXCR3-positive naive CD8 T cells. These receptors' targets are unknown. Study results and limitations: TRB CDR3s were more hydrophobic in CXCR3-positive than in CXCR3-negative naive cells.

The libraries of TRB cDNA were constructed through 5' RACE using UMI labels. TCRdb reprocessed the 5' RACE reads, with one entry per CDR3 protein and no DNA. The sample's table shows 130,000 to 150,000 distinct CDR3 sequences. Sequencing was carried out using naive CXCR3+ CD8+ T cells from blood. The subset was: CD45RO-CCR7+CD27+CD95- naive CD8+ T cells expressing CXCR3 (TNR3+). The source is a human donor in good health. Some clones in this sample may be carry-over from other donors' samples.

The CDR3 loop reads CASSHGAGVETQYF. The chain links TRBV4-2 to TRBJ2-5; TCRdb gives TRBD1 as the D gene, but with no DNA this cannot be confirmed. Germline V gene lookup returns CDR1 LGHNA and CDR2 YNFKEQ. The CDR3 sequence is 14 residues long.

The chain's CDR3 is CASSTPTVSGANVLTF. The rearrangement uses TRBV6-2 or TRBV6-3 and TRBJ2-6. The CDR3 is made up of 16 amino acids. The germline gives CDR1 MNHEY, CDR2 SVGEGT.

J is TRBJ1-5 and V is TRBV7-8; TCRdb's D call, TRBD1, is unchecked because there is no DNA. This CDR3 has 15 amino acids. Germline CDR1 SGHVS, CDR2 FQNEAQ. The CDR3: CASTPLGGGVQPQHF.

The rearrangement joins TRBV12-2 to TRBJ2-5. TRBV12-2 is a pseudogene locus. The CDR3 extends over 15 amino acids. CDR3: CASRLAPIPEETQYF.

The chain links TRBV10-3 to TRBJ2-7; checking the TCRdb D call of TRBD2 is not possible without DNA. CDR1 and CDR2 (germline): ENHRY, SYGVKD. The CDR3 totals 14 residues. The CDR3 region is CASRTSGSSYEQYF.

The rearrangement joins TRBV30 to TRBJ1-1; TCRdb returns TRBD1, unconfirmable since there is no DNA. Germline V lookup: CDR1 GTSNPN, CDR2 SVGIG (reference sequence). The CDR3 extends over 14 amino acids. CDR3 protein: CAWSFTGMNTEAFF.

This sequence joins TRBV20-1 and TRBJ2-7; there is no DNA to check the TCRdb D call of TRBD1. The CDR3 contains 12 residues. Germline values: CDR1 DFQATT, CDR2 SNEGSKA (reference sequence). The CDR3 spells CSAPGTAYEQYF.

V gene TRBV7-9 combines with J gene TRBJ1-1. The CDR3 totals 15 residues. Germline V gene lookup returns CDR1 SEHNR and CDR2 FQNEAQ (reference sequence). The CDR3 sequence is CASSLATTRDTEAFF. The whole variable domain, filled in from reference TRBV7-9 and TRBJ1-1, reads DTGVSQNPRHKITKRGQNVTFRCDPISEHNRLYWYRQTLGQGPEFLTYFQNEAQLEKSRLLSDRFSAERPKGSFSTLEIQRTEQGDSAMYLCASSLATTRDTEAFFGQGTRLTVV.

The rearrangement joins TRBV12-3 or TRBV12-4 to TRBJ1-1; TCRdb reports TRBD1, a call that lacks DNA to check it against. CDR3 size: 14 residues. The CDR3 sequence: CASSLTTGLTEAFF.

The chain couples TRBV5-6 to TRBJ2-7. CDR3 length: 14 amino acids. Germline V gene data show CDR1 as SGHDT and CDR2 as YYEEEE. This chain's CDR3 is CASSLVLALHEQYF. The full variable domain, its missing parts supplied by reference TRBV5-6 and TRBJ2-7, is DAGVTQSPTHLIKTRGQQVTLRCSPKSGHDTVSWYQQALGQGPQFIFQYYEEEERQRGNFPDRFSGHQFPNYSSELNVNALLLGDSALYLCASSLVLALHEQYFGPGTRLTVT.

The chain couples TRBV29-1 to TRBJ1-1. The CDR3 is 11 amino acids. From germline, CDR1 is SQVTM and CDR2 ANQGSEA. CDR3 loop: CSAEMDTEAFF.

V and J are TRBV7-9 and TRBJ1-1. Germline V gene data show CDR1 as SEHNR and CDR2 as FQNEAQ (reference sequence). This CDR3 is built from 13 residues. The CDR3 region is CASSIAVGTEAFF.

The chain links TRBV5-4 to TRBJ1-1. The CDR3 extends over 16 amino acids. Per the germline V gene, CDR1 is SGHNT and CDR2 is YYREEE (reference sequence). The CDR3 spells CASSPLQPLGNTEAFF.

This chain links TRBV19 with TRBJ2-7. The CDR3 extends over 12 amino acids. Germline V gene lookup returns CDR1 LNHDA and CDR2 SQIVND (reference sequence). The CDR3 is CASSASVYEQYF.

The rearrangement links TRBV3-1 to TRBJ2-7; TCRdb reports TRBD1, a call that lacks DNA to check it against. This CDR3 comprises 13 residues. Germline V gene data show CDR1 as LGHDT and CDR2 as YNNKEL (reference sequence). Here the CDR3 reads CASSYGATYEQYF.

The J gene is TRBJ2-3, the V gene TRBV12-3 or TRBV12-4; TCRdb gives TRBD2 as the D gene, but with no DNA this cannot be confirmed. The CDR3 loop spans 17 amino acids. CDR3 region: CASSLHSWSSSTDTQYF.

The V call is TRBV5-4, the J call TRBJ2-3; the D call from TCRdb, TRBD2, cannot be confirmed without DNA. This CDR3 contains 13 residues. Per germline, CDR1 SGHNT and CDR2 YYREEE (reference sequence). The CDR3 protein is CASSSPPLDTQYF.

CDR3: CASSTGLRVEQFF. The V and J genes are TRBV19 and TRBJ2-1; TCRdb indicates TRBD2, and absent DNA this call remains unverified. CDR1 is LNHDA, CDR2 SQIVND, per germline (reference sequence). The CDR3 is 13 amino acids.

The rearrangement links TRBV7-3 to TRBJ2-1. Germline V CDR1 and CDR2: SGHTA, FQGTGA. CDR3 length: 14 residues. CDR3 in amino acids: CASSETGVYNEQFF.